The 13 T cell receptor beta chains in this list originate from one sample, sequenced in a study of T cells expressing NK-cell markers. TCRdb reprocessed the 5' RACE reads and reports one entry per CDR3 protein, with no DNA. The sample totals 150,000 to 170,000 distinct CDR3 sequences. Material: blood T cells: a sorted CD56 or NKG2C T cell subset, CD4+ or CD8+ T cells, or bulk PBMC T cells (not recorded which). These receptors originate from a woman aged 45 to 65 in good health.

This chain links TRBV12-3 or TRBV12-4 with TRBJ2-1; TCRdb's D call, TRBD1, is unchecked because there is no DNA. The CDR3 runs 12 residues. The CDR3 sequence is CASTPLSGEQFF.

The chain employs TRBV20-1 and TRBJ2-1; TCRdb outputs TRBD2, but without DNA this stays unchecked. The CDR3 spans 14 residues. Germline CDR1 is DFQATT and CDR2 is SNEGSKA (reference sequence). The CDR3 here is CSAPRLAGGDEQFF.

The chain joins TRBV15 to TRBJ2-3; TCRdb proposes TRBD1, but this gene call is untestable without DNA. This CDR3 is built from 16 residues. Germline V gives CDR1 LNHNV, CDR2 YYDKDF (reference sequence). The CDR3 here is CATSSPRGLAADTQYF.

The V call is TRBV7-8, the J call TRBJ2-5; as DNA is missing, the TRBD2 call by TCRdb cannot be tested. Germline V gene lookup returns CDR1 SGHVS and CDR2 FQNEAQ. CDR3 length: 18 residues. This chain's CDR3 is CASSWQETSGGYQETQYF.

The chain employs TRBV14 and TRBJ2-1; without DNA, the TCRdb call of TRBD2 cannot be checked. CDR1 is SGHDN and CDR2 is FVKESK in the germline V gene. The CDR3 has 15 amino acids. This chain's CDR3 is CASSQFSGNGDEQFF.

This chain joins TRBV5-5 and TRBJ2-7; TCRdb names TRBD1, which stays unverified in the absence of DNA. CDR3 length: 15 residues. From germline, CDR1 is SGHKS and CDR2 YYEKEE (reference sequence). Here the CDR3 reads CASSFFGASPYEQYF.

The chain recombines TRBV9 with TRBJ1-6; TCRdb's D call of TRBD1 is untestable without DNA. The CDR3 is 14 residues long. Germline V lookup: CDR1 SGDLS, CDR2 YYNGEE. The CDR3: CASSVGQGSSPLHF.

This chain connects TRBV29-1 to TRBJ1-2; TCRdb proposes TRBD1, but this gene call is untestable without DNA. Germline assignment: CDR1 SQVTM and CDR2 ANQGSEA. This CDR3 has 11 amino acids. CDR3 sequence reads: CSVTGLDGYTF. The full variable domain, rest sourced from reference TRBV29-1 and TRBJ1-2, is SAVISQKPSRDICQRGTSLTIQCQVDSQVTMMFWYRQQPGQSLTLIATANQGSEATYESGFVIDKFPISRPNLTFSTLTVSNMSPEDSSIYLCSVTGLDGYTFGSGTRLTVV.

The chain links TRBV27 to TRBJ2-5; TCRdb's D gene call, TRBD2, goes unchecked for lack of DNA. The CDR3 length is 13 residues. The germline V gene encodes CDR1 MNHEY and CDR2 SMNVEV (reference sequence). The chain's CDR3 is CASSLAGGGFQYF.

This rearrangement joins TRBV29-1 to TRBJ2-3; TCRdb outputs TRBD2, but without DNA this stays unchecked. From germline, CDR1 is SQVTM and CDR2 ANQGSEA. The CDR3 consists of 19 residues. CDR3 protein: CSVEDRATGGWVSTDTQYF.

The chain combines TRBV5-1 with TRBJ2-3; the D call from TCRdb, TRBD2, cannot be confirmed without DNA. Germline CDR1 SGHRS, CDR2 YFSETQ. This CDR3 is built from 16 residues. The CDR3 loop is CASHSGTSGSGDTQYF.

The J gene is TRBJ2-1, the V gene TRBV4-1. Germline V CDR1 and CDR2: MGHRA, YSYEKL. This CDR3 has 13 amino acids. The CDR3 reads CASSPNNYNEQFF.

The chain combines TRBV24-1 with TRBJ2-1; absent DNA, TCRdb's TRBD2 call cannot be checked. This CDR3 has 14 residues. The V gene's germline CDR1 is KGHDR and CDR2 SFDVKD. The chain's CDR3 is CATEVAGEAYEQFF.